Below, 19 T cell receptor beta chains from the same sample are listed, as sequenced in a study of shared clonotypes between healthy human individuals. Here immunoSEQ multiplex PCR was the method, and the copy in TCRdb shows in-frame clones only, minus some. The repertoire holds hundreds of thousands of clones, around 81% seen once, with 12% in the top ten. The specimen was PBMCs. These receptors were obtained from a woman aged 40-49 years in good health. Some clones in this sample may be carry-over from other donors' samples.

The chain has TRBV5-4 and TRBJ2-5; 9 bases align to TRBD2. V shed 4 bases, J shed 5 bases, and the junction held 9 bases outside the gene matches. CDR1 and CDR2 (germline): SGHNT, YYREEE (reference sequence). The CDR3 totals 15 residues. CDR3 in amino acids: CASSPPQSGRETQYF. For the CDR3, the DNA is TGTGCCAGCAGCCCTCCACAAAGCGGGAGGGAGACCCAGTACTTC.

The rearrangement links TRBV5-1 to TRBJ1-2, with D possibly TRBD1 on 5 matching bases. The CDR3 has 15 amino acids. The germline CDR1 and CDR2 sequences are SGHRS and YFSETQ. V lost 0 bases and J lost 0, with 9 bases in between. The CDR3 DNA follows: TGCGCCAGCAGCTTGGGGGGCCAGGCTAACTATGGCTACACCTTC. Amino acids: CASSLGGQANYGYTF.

The chain uses TRBV7-2 and TRBJ1-1, with 12 bases aligning to TRBD1. Germline loops: CDR1 SGHTA, CDR2 FQGNSA. The V and J ends lost 5 bases and 10 bases, in that order; junction bases with no gene match: 5. CDR3 size: 13 residues. Written as DNA, the CDR3 is TGTGCCAGCAGCCCGGGACAGGGGGCTGGAGCTTTCTTT. Amino acids: CASSPGQGAGAFF.

The chain combines TRBV20-1 with TRBJ1-2, with D possibly being TRBD1 (5 bases). CDR1 is DFQATT, CDR2 SNEGSKA, per germline (reference sequence). The CDR3 extends over 11 amino acids. Written as DNA, the CDR3 is TGCAGCCCTTGGGGGAACTATGGCTACACCTTC. Amino acid sequence: CSPWGNYGYTF.

The chain couples TRBV7-9 to TRBJ2-1, with 8 positions matching TRBD2. Germline trimming cut 0 bases from V and 6 bases from J; bases unmatched to any gene: 10. This CDR3 is built from 17 residues. Germline loops: CDR1 SEHNR, CDR2 FQNEAQ (reference sequence). The CDR3 loop reads CASSLAKAGVKGNEQFF. In DNA form, the CDR3 reads TGTGCCAGCAGCTTAGCCAAAGCGGGAGTAAAGGGCAATGAGCAGTTCTTC.

The chain is built from TRBV6-1 and TRBJ2-5; 7 bases are shared with TRBD1. CDR3 size: 13 residues. CDR1 and CDR2 (germline): MNHNS, SASEGT. The V segment lost 5 bases and the J segment 2 bases; nucleotides outside the gene matches: 2. The CDR3 reads CASSSGQQETQYF. In DNA form, the CDR3 reads TGTGCCAGCAGTTCGGGACAGCAAGAGACCCAGTACTTC.

This clone was seen a few times. The genes are TRBV30 and TRBJ1-1; no definite D call. Germline CDR1 and CDR2: GTSNPN and SVGIG (reference sequence). This CDR3 comprises 11 residues. The V and J ends lost 0 bases and 7 bases respectively, with 6 bases between them. The CDR3 spells CAWSVRGEAFF. DNA for the CDR3: TGTGCCTGGAGTGTACGGGGTGAAGCTTTCTTT.

This rearrangement joins TRBV6-1 to TRBJ2-5, with TRBD2 matching 12 bases. The J segment lost 5 bases and the V segment lost 8 bases, leaving 9 bases of the junction unmatched. This CDR3 contains 15 residues. Germline assignment: CDR1 MNHNS and CDR2 SASEGT. CDR3 DNA sequence: TGTGCCAGCGATTGGACTAGCGGGGCGTGGGAGACCCAGTACTTC. Its translation: CASDWTSGAWETQYF.

This CDR3 reads CASSSRTGAYEQYF. CDR3 sequence (DNA): TGTGCCAGCAGCTCCCGGACAGGAGCCTACGAGCAGTACTTC. The rearrangement uses TRBV7-2 and TRBJ2-7; TRBD1 matches 7 bases. The CDR3 loop spans 14 amino acids. The V segment lost 4 bases and the J segment 2 bases; nucleotides outside the gene matches: 5. Germline CDR1 and CDR2: SGHTA and FQGNSA.

The CDR3 region has the DNA TGTGCCAGCAGGCCCCCGGTATCCGGCAGCTGGAGCTCCTACAATGAGCAGTTCTTC. Translated, it gives CASRPPVSGSWSSYNEQFF. The V gene is TRBV28, the J gene TRBJ2-1; D uncertain. This CDR3 comprises 19 residues. Between the trimmed V and J ends, which lost 6 bases and 0 bases, there was a span of 24 bases. Germline values: CDR1 MDHEN, CDR2 SYDVKM.

This clone was found many times. The sample contains more than one DNA sequence encoding this CDR3. This chain joins TRBV30 and TRBJ2-7; 8 bases fit TRBD2. The CDR3 spans 15 residues. Trimming removed 3 bases from V and 2 bases from J; junction bases left unmatched: 9. Germline V gene sequence: CDR1 GTSNPN, CDR2 SVGIG (reference sequence). CDR3 nucleotides: TGTGCCTGGAGCCTCGGACTAGCCGGGACCTACGAGCAGTACTTC. It yields the protein CAWSLGLAGTYEQYF.

The rearrangement joins TRBV6-1 to TRBJ1-4; TRBD1 agrees at 8 bases. J lost 5 bases, V lost 6 bases, and 5 bases had no gene match. The CDR3 sequence is 14 residues long. Germline CDR1 is MNHNS and CDR2 is SASEGT. CDR3 in amino acids: CASSQGARNEKLFF. The CDR3 region has the DNA TGTGCCAGCAGCCAGGGGGCGCGGAATGAAAAACTGTTTTTT.

The chain joins TRBV27 to TRBJ1-2; D not resolved. CDR1 MNHEY and CDR2 SMNVEV come from the germline V gene (reference sequence). V was trimmed by 4 bases and J by 1 base, leaving 10 bases between them. The CDR3 length is 14 residues. CDR3 sequence (DNA): TGTGCCAGCAGTTCGAGCGGGAGTAACTATGGCTACACCTTC. It is translated as CASSSSGSNYGYTF.

There are many counts of this clone. Other DNA sequences in the same sample also yield this CDR3. The V call is TRBV5-1, the J call TRBJ1-1, with no clear D. The CDR3 is 13 residues long. Germline loops: CDR1 SGHRS, CDR2 YFSETQ. Trimming shortened V by 0 bases and J by 1 base, and 4 bases separated the two germline ends. The CDR3 reads CASSLGPNTEAFF. The CDR3 nucleotides are TGCGCCAGCAGCTTGGGGCCGAACACTGAAGCTTTCTTT.

Here the CDR3 reads CASSLARMGYGGTQYF. In nucleotides, the CDR3 is TGTGCCAGCAGCTTAGCCCGCATGGGGTACGGGGGGACCCAGTACTTC. The chain employs TRBV7-2 and TRBJ2-5; the D gene is possibly TRBD2 (6 bases). This CDR3 region has 16 residues. Trimming stripped 0 bases from V and 7 bases from J, with 18 bases between. Germline V CDR1 and CDR2: SGHTA, FQGNSA. Variable domain in full (rest from reference TRBV7-2 and TRBJ2-5): GAGVSQSPSNKVTEKGKDVELRCDPISGHTALYWYRQSLGQGLEFLIYFQGNSAPDKSGLPSDRFSAERTGGSVSTLTIQRTQQEDSAVYLCASSLARMGYGGTQYFGPGTRLLVL.

The chain is built from TRBV5-1 and TRBJ2-5, with 8 bases lining up with TRBD1. Losses at the gene ends were 4 bases for V and 2 bases for J; bases not matched to a gene: 10. Germline V CDR1 and CDR2: SGHRS, YFSETQ. This CDR3 region has 16 residues. The CDR3: CASSRNRQGFQETQYF. The CDR3 DNA sequence: TGCGCCAGCAGCCGGAACCGACAGGGGTTTCAAGAGACCCAGTACTTC.

This sequence joins TRBV6-6 and TRBJ2-3; a possible D gene is TRBD2 (6 bases). CDR1 and CDR2 from the germline V gene are MNHNY and SVGAGI (reference sequence). CDR3 length: 14 amino acids. With 6 bases removed from V and 1 base from J, the gap between germline ends came to 11 bases. In DNA form, the CDR3 reads TGTGCCAGCAGGGAGGGGTATGGCACAGATACGCAGTATTTT. This encodes CASREGYGTDTQYF.

V gene TRBV10-3 combines with J gene TRBJ2-2; D not resolved. V gave up 4 bases and J gave up 7 bases, with 19 bases separating them. This CDR3 has 16 residues. Germline V CDR1 and CDR2: ENHRY, SYGVKD. The CDR3: CAISGVPIVEGGELFF. The CDR3 DNA follows: TGTGCCATCAGTGGCGTTCCTATAGTCGAAGGCGGGGAGCTGTTTTTT.

V usage is TRBV29-1 and J usage is TRBJ2-3; no reliable D call. The length of the CDR3 is 12 residues. The V gene lost 1 base and the J gene lost 2 bases, with 4 bases spanning the gap. Germline V gives CDR1 SQVTM, CDR2 ANQGSEA. The CDR3 protein is CSVEGHTDTQYF. The CDR3 DNA sequence: TGCAGCGTTGAAGGCCACACAGATACGCAGTATTTT.